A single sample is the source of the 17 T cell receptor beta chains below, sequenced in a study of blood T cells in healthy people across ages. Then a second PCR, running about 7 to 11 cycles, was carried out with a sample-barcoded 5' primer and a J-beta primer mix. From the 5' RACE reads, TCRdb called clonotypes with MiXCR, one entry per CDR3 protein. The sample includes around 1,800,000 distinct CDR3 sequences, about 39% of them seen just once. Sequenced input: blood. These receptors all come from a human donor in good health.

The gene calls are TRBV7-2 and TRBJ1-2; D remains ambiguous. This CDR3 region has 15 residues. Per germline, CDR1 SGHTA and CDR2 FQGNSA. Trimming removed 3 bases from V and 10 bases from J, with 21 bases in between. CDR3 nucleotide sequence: TGTGCCAGCAGCTTTATCGGGCAGGCCCTGAGGGACTACACCTTC. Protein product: CASSFIGQALRDYTF.

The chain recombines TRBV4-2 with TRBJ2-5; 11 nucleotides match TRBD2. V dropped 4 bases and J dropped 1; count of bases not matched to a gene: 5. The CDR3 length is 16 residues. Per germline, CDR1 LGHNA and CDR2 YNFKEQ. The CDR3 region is CASSLTSGGTQETQYF. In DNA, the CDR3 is TGTGCCAGCAGCCTCACTAGCGGGGGAACCCAAGAGACCCAGTACTTC.

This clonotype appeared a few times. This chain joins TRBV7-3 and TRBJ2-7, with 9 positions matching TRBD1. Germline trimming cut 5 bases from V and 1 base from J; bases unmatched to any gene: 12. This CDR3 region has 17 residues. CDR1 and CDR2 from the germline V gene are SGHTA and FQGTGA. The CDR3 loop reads CASSHRPTGGVSYEQYF. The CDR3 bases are TGTGCCAGCAGCCACCGACCAACAGGGGGCGTATCCTACGAGCAGTACTTC.

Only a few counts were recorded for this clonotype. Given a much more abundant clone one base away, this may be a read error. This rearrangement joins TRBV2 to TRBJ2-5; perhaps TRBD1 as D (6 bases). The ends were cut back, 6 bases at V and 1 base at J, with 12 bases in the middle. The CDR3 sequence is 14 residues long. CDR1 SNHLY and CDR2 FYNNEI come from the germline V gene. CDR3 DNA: TGTGCCAGCAGCTTAGACAGGCTCCAAGAGACCCAGTACTTC. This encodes CASSLDRLQETQYF. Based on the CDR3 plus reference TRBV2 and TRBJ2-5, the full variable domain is EPEVTQTPSHQVTQMGQEVILRCVPISNHLYFYWYRQILGQKVEFLVSFYNNEISEKSEIFDDQFSVERPDGSNFTLKIRSTKLEDSAMYFCASSLDRLQETQYFGPGTRLLVL.

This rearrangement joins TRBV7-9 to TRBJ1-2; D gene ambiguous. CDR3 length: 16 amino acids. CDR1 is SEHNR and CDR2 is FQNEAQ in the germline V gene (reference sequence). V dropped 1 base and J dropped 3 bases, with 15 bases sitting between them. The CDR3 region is CASSLGGEAGDYGYTF. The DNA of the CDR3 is TGTGCCAGCAGCTTAGGAGGCGAAGCCGGGGACTATGGCTACACCTTC.

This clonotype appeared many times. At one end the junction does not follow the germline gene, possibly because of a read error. The CDR3 DNA reads TGTGCCAGCTCCGGGGGCACTGAAGCTTTCTTT. The encoded protein is CASSGGTEAFF. The chain combines TRBV5-1 with TRBJ1-1; D might be TRBD1 (5 bases). This CDR3 has 11 residues. Germline V gene data show CDR1 as SGHRS and CDR2 as YFSETQ.

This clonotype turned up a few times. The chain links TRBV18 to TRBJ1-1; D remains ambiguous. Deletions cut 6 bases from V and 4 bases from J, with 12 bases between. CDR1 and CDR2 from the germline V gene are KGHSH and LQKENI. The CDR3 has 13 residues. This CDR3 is CASSTTGSTEAFF. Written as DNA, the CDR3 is TGTGCCAGCTCCACCACGGGTAGCACTGAAGCTTTCTTT.

The CDR3 loop is CATSGRRSSYNEQFF. As DNA, the CDR3 is TGTGCCACCAGCGGAAGACGGAGCTCCTACAATGAGCAGTTCTTC. The rearrangement joins TRBV15 to TRBJ2-1; D ambiguous. Germline CDR1 reads LNHNV; CDR2 reads YYDKDF (reference sequence). The CDR3 totals 15 residues. Trimming took off 5 bases at V and 0 bases at J, with 11 bases between the two ends.

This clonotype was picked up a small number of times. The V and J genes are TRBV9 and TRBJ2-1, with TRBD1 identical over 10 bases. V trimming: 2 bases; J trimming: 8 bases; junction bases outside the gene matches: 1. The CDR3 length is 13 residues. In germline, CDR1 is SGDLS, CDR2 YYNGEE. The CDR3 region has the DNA TGTGCCAGCAGCGTGACAGGGGGCGATGAGCAGTTCTTC. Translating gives CASSVTGGDEQFF.

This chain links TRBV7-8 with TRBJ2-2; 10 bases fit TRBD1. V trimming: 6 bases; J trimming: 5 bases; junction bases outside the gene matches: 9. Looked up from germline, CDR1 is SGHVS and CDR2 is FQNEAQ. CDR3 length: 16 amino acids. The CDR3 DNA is TGTGCCAGCAGACCAAGGACAGGGGGGCGAACCGGGGAGCTGTTTTTT. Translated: CASRPRTGGRTGELFF.

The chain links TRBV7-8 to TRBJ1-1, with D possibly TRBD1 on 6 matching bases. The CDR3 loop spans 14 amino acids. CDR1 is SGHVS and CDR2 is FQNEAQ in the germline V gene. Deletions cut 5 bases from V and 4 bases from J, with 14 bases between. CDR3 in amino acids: CASSPLTGSTEAFF. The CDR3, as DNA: TGTGCCAGCAGCCCCCTGACAGGATCCACTGAAGCTTTCTTT.

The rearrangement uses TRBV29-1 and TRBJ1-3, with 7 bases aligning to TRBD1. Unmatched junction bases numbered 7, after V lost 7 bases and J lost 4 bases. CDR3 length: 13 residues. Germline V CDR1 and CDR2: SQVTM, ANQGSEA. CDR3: CSAKTGAGNTIYF. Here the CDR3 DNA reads TGCAGCGCGAAAACAGGGGCCGGAAACACCATATATTTT.

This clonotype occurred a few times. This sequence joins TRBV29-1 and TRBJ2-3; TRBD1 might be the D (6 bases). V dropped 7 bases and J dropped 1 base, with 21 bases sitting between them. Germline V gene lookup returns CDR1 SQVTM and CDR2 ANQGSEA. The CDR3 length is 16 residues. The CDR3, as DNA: TGCAGCGCTCAGGGGCACGCGGGCGCGGGCACAGATACGCAGTATTTT. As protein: CSAQGHAGAGTDTQYF.

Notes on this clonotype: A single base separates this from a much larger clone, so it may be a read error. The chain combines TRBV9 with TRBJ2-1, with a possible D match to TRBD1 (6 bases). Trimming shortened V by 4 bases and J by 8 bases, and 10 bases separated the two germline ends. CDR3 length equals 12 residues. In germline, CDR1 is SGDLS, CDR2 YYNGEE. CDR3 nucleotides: TGTGCCAGCAGCTCAGGGGTCGATGAGCAGTTCTTC. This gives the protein CASSSGVDEQFF.

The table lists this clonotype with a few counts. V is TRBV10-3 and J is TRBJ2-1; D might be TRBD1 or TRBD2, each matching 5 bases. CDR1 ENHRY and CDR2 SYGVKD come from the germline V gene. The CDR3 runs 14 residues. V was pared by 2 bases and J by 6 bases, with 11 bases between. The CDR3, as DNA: TGTGCCATCAGTGAGGGGGGTAGTATCAATGAGCAGTTCTTC. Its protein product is CAISEGGSINEQFF.

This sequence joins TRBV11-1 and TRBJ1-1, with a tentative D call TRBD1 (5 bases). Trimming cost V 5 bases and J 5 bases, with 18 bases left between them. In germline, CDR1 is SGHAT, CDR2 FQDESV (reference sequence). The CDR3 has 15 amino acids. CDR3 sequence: CASSRDGRSNTEAFF. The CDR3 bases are TGTGCCAGCAGCAGGGACGGTCGGAGCAATACTGAAGCTTTCTTT.

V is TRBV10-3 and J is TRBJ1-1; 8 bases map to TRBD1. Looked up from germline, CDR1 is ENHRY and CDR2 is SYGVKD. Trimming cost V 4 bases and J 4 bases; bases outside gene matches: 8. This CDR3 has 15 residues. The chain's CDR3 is CAISGPQGAGTEAFF. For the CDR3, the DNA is TGTGCCATCAGTGGACCTCAGGGGGCCGGCACTGAAGCTTTCTTT.